This T cell receptor beta chain comes out of a study of T cells after posttransplantation cyclophosphamide. Study-wide results and limits: Recipient CMV seropositivity and CMV reactivation strongly tracked TRB clonality. Skin or GI-infiltrating T cells shared few TRB sequences with blood. Donor-recipient repertoire similarity was low at 1-2 months, rising over year one.

The germline CDR1 and CDR2 sequences are SGHVS and FNYEAQ. V was clipped by 5 bases and J by 7 bases, with 11 bases between them. This CDR3 has 12 amino acids. Notes on this clone: Antigen: not known.

Cyclophosphamide on days +3 and +4 followed busulfan-fludarabine conditioning and a marrow graft. Measured with immunoSEQ multiplex PCR; TCRdb has only the in-frame clones, and not every one. The table lists some 7,000 clones, 85% to 95% of them singletons. The chain joins TRBV7-6 to TRBJ1-2; D is ambiguous. The origin of this receptor is a male patient in his sixties who received an allogeneic stem cell transplant from a related donor and was CMV-positive. The T cells may partly be graft donor cells. Sequencing used CD8+ T cells sorted from blood, obtained after allogeneic stem cell transplant with posttransplant cyclophosphamide. CDR3 nucleotide sequence: TGTGCCAGCAGCCTGGAGGGTTTTGGCTACACCTTC. This codes for CASSLEGFGYTF. The whole variable domain, remainder taken from reference TRBV7-6 and TRBJ1-2, is GAGVSQSPRYKVTKRGQDVALRCDPISGHVSLYWYRQALGQGPEFLTYFNYEAQQDKSGLPNDRFSAERPEGSISTLTIQRTEQRDSAMYRCASSLEGFGYTFGSGTRLTVV.